The clone carrying this T cell receptor beta chain has at least ten counts. Construction of the TCRbeta library involved unique molecular identifiers. Each CDR3 protein gets one entry after TCRdb re-called the PCR reads with MiXCR. This repertoire shows around 400,000 distinct CDR3 sequences, about 20% found once; its top ten account for approximately 3.8%. The record originates from a study of T-cell reconstitution after alpha-beta-depleted transplantation in children. This CDR3 region has 12 residues. CDR1 and CDR2 (germline): DFQATT, SNEGSKA (reference sequence). The V and J ends lost 4 bases and 5 bases respectively, with 9 bases between them.

The source material was PBMCs from the stem cell graft donor, sampled from the stem cell graft. This sequence joins TRBV20-1 and TRBJ2-1; either TRBD1 or TRBD2 may supply D (5 bases each). The source of this sequence is a human donor who donated a stem cell graft to a child with acute myeloid leukemia. For the CDR3, the DNA is TGCAGTGCTATTAGGGACCACAATGAGCAGTTCTTC. Encoded protein: CSAIRDHNEQFF.